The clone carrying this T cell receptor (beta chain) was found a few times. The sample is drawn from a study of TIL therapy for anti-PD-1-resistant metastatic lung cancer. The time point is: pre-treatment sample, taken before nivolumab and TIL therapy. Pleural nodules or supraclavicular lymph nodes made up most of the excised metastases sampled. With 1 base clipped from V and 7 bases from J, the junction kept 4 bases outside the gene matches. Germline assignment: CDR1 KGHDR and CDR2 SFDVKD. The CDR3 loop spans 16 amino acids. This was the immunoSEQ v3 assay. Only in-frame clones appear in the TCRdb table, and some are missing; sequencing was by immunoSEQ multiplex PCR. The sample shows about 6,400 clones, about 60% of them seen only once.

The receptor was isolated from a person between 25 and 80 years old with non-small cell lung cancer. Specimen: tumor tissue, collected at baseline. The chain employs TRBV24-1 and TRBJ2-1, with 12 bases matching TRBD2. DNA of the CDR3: TGTGCCACCAGTGATTTTGTGACTAGCGGGAGAAATGAGCAGTTCTTC. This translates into CATSDFVTSGRNEQFF.